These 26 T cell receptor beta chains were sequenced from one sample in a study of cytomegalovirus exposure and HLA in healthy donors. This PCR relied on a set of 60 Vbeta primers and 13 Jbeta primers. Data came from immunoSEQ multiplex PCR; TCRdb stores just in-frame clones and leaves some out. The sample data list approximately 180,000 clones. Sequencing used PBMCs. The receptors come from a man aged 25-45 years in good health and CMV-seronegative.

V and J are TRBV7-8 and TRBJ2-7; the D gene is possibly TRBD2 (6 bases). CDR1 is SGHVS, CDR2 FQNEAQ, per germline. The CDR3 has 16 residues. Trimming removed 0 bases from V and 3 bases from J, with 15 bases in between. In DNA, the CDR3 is TGTGCCAGCAGCTTAGCTTTGTCGGCTAGCGTCTACGAGCAGTACTTC. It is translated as CASSLALSASVYEQYF.

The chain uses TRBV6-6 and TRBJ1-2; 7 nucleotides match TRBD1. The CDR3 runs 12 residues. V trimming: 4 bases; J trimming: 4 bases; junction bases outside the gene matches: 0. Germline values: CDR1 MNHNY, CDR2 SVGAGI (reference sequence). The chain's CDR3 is CASSSGGYGYTF. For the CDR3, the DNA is TGTGCCAGCAGTTCAGGGGGCTATGGCTACACCTTC.

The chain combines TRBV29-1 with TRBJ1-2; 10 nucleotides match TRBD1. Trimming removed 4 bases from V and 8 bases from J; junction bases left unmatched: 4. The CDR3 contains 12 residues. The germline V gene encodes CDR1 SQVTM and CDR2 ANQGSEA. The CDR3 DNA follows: TGCAGCGTTGGACAGGGGGCCGAGGGCTACACCTTC. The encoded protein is CSVGQGAEGYTF.

The CDR3, as DNA: TGTGCCAGCAGGATACAGATGAACACTGAAGCTTTCTTT. Translation: CASRIQMNTEAFF. The chain combines TRBV5-5 with TRBJ1-1; D unclear. The V gene's germline CDR1 is SGHKS and CDR2 YYEKEE (reference sequence). The CDR3 loop spans 13 amino acids. V was trimmed by 5 bases and J by 0 bases, leaving 8 bases between them.

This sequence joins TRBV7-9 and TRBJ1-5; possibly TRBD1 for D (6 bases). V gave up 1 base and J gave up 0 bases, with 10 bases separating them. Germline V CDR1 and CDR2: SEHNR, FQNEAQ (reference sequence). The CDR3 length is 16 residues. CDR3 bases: TGTGCCAGCAGCTTAGGTACAGGGAGTAGCAATCAGCCCCAGCATTTT. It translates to CASSLGTGSSNQPQHF.

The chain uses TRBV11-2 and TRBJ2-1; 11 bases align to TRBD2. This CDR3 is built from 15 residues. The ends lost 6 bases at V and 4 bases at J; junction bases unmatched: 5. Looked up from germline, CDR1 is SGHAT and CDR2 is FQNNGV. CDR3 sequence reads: CASRTGTSGYNEQFF. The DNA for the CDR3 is TGTGCCAGCAGAACCGGGACTAGCGGATACAATGAGCAGTTCTTC.

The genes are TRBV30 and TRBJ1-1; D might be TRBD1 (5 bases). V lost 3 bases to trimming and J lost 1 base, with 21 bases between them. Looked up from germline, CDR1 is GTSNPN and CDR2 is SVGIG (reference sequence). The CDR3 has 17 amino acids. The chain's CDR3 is CAWSGGAYRTRNTEAFF. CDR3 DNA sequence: TGTGCCTGGAGCGGTGGGGCGTACCGCACTCGGAACACTGAAGCTTTCTTT. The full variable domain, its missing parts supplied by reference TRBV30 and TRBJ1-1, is SQTIHQWPATLVQPVGSPLSLECTVEGTSNPNLYWYRQAAGRGLQLLFYSVGIGQISSEVPQNLSASRPQDRQFILSSKKLLLSDSGFYLCAWSGGAYRTRNTEAFFGQGTRLTVV.

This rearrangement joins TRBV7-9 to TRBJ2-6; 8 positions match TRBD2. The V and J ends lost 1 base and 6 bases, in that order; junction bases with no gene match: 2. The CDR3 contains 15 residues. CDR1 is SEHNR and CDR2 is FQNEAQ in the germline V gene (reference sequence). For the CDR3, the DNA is TGTGCCAGCAGCTTAGTCGGGGGGGCGGCCAACGTCCTGACTTTC. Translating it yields CASSLVGGAANVLTF. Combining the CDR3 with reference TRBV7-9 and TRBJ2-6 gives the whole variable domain DTGVSQNPRHKITKRGQNVTFRCDPISEHNRLYWYRQTLGQGPEFLTYFQNEAQLEKSRLLSDRFSAERPKGSFSTLEIQRTEQGDSAMYLCASSLVGGAANVLTFGAGSRLTVL.

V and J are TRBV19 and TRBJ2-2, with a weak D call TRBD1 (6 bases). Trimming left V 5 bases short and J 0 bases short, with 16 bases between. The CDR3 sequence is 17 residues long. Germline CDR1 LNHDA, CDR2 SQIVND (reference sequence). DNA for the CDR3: TGTGCCAGTAGTCGACGTGACAGGTCCGCGAACACCGGGGAGCTGTTTTTT. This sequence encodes CASSRRDRSANTGELFF.

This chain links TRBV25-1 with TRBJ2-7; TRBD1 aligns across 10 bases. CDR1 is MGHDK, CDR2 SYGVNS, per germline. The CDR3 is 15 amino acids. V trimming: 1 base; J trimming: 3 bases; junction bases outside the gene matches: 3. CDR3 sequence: CASSEFWDRGYEQYF. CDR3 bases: TGTGCCAGCAGTGAATTTTGGGACAGGGGCTACGAGCAGTACTTC.

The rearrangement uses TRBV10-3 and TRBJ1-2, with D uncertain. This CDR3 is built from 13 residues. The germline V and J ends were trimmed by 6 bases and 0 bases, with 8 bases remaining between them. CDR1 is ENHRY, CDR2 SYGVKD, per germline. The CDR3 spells CAIRRQPNYGYTF. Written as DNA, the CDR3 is TGTGCCATCAGAAGACAACCTAACTATGGCTACACCTTC.

The CDR3 DNA reads as TGCGCCAGCAGCCCTGGTGGGGGGTTGATCGCAGATACGCAGTATTTT. Amino acids: CASSPGGGLIADTQYF. This chain links TRBV4-1 with TRBJ2-3, with D possibly TRBD2 on 6 matching bases. V lost 4 bases and J lost 4, with 18 bases in between. This CDR3 comprises 16 residues. Germline lookup yields CDR1 MGHRA and CDR2 YSYEKL.

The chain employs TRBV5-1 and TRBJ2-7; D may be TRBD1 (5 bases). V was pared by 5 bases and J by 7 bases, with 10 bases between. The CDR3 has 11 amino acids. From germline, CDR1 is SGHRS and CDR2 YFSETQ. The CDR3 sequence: CASRGAREQYF. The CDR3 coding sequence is TGCGCCAGCAGAGGGGCTCGGGAGCAGTACTTC.

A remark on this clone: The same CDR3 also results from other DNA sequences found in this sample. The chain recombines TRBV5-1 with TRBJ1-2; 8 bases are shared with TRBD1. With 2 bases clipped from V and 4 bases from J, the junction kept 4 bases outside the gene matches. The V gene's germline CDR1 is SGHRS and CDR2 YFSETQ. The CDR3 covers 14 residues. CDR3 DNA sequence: TGCGCCAGCAGCTTAGGACAGGGTGCCTATGGCTACACCTTC. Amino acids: CASSLGQGAYGYTF.

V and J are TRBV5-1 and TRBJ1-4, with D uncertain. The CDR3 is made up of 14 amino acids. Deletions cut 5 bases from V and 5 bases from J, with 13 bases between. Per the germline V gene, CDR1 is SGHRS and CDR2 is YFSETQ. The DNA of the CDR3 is TGCGCCAGCAGAGAGGGCGGAATGAATGAAAAACTGTTTTTT. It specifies CASREGGMNEKLFF. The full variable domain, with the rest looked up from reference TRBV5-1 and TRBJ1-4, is KAGVTQTPRYLIKTRGQQVTLSCSPISGHRSVSWYQQTPGQGLQFLFEYFSETQRNKGNFPGRFSGRQFSNSRSEMNVSTLELGDSALYLCASREGGMNEKLFFGSGTQLSVL.

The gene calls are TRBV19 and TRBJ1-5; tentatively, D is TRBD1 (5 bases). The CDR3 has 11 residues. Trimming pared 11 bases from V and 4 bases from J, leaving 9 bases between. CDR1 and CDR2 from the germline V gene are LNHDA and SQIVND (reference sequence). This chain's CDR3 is CAGGANQPQHF. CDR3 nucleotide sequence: TGTGCCGGCGGGGCAAATCAGCCCCAGCATTTT.

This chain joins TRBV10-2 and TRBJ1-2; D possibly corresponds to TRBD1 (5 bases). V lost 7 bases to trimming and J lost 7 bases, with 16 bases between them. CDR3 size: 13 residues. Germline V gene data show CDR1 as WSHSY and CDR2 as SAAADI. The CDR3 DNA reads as TGCGCCAGCACCGTGGGAGGGGAAGCTGGCTACACCTTC. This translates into CASTVGGEAGYTF.

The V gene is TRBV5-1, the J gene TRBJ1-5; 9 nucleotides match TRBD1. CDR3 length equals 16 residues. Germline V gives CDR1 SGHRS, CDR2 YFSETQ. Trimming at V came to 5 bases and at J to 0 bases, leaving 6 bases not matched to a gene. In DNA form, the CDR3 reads TGCGCCAGCAGTTCCGGGACAGGGCATAGCAATCAGCCCCAGCATTTT. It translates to CASSSGTGHSNQPQHF.

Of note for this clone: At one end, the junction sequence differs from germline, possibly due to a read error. CDR3 in DNA: TGTGCCAACAGTGAATATGGGGGCACGGACGGGGAGCTGTTTTTT. Translation: CANSEYGGTDGELFF. The rearrangement joins TRBV6-4 to TRBJ2-2; a possible D gene is TRBD1 (6 bases). This CDR3 region has 15 residues. From germline, CDR1 is MRHNA and CDR2 SNTAGT.

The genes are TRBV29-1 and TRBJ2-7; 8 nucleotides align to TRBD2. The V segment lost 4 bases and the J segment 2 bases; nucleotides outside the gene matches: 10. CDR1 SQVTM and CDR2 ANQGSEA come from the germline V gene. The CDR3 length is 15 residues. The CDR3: CSVGLLAVGPYEQYF. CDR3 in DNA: TGCAGCGTTGGACTACTAGCGGTCGGCCCCTACGAGCAGTACTTC.

CDR3 DNA sequence: TGCGCCAGCAGCGCCGGGACTAGGTTTACCCTGGCCGATGAGCAGTTCTTC. This gives the protein CASSAGTRFTLADEQFF. The rearrangement joins TRBV10-1 to TRBJ2-1, with TRBD2 matching over 8 bases. V shed 6 bases and J 8 bases; nucleotides not matched to a gene: 18. The CDR3 has 17 residues. The germline V gene has CDR1 WNHNN and CDR2 SYGVQD (reference sequence).

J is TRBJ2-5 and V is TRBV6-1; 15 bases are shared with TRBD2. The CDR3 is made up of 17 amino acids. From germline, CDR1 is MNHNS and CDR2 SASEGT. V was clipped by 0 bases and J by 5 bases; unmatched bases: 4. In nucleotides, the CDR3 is TGTGCCAGCAGTGAAGCGGGACTAGCGGGAGGTAGTGAGACCCAGTACTTC. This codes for CASSEAGLAGGSETQYF.

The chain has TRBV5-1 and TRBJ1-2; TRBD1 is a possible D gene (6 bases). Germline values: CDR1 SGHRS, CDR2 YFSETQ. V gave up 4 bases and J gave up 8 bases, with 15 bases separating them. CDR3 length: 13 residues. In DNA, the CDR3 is TGCGCCAGCAGCGAAAACAGGGAGCACGGCTACACCTTC. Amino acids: CASSENREHGYTF.

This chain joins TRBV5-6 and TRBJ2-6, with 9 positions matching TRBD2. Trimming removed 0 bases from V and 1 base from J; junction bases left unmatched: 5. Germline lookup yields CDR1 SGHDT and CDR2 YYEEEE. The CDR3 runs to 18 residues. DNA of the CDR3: TGTGCCAGCAGCTTGGGTGCGGGAGGGTCATCTGGGGCCAACGTCCTGACTTTC. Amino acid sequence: CASSLGAGGSSGANVLTF.

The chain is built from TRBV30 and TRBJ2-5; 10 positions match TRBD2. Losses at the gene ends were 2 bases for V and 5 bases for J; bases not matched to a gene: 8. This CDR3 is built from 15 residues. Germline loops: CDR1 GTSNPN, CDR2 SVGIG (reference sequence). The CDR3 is CAWSSGGAFMETQYF. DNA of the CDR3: TGTGCCTGGAGTAGCGGGGGGGCGTTTATGGAGACCCAGTACTTC.

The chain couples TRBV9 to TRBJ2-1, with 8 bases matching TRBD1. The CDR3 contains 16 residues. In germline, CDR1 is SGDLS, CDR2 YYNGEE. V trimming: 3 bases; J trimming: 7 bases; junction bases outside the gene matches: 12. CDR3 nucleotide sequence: TGTGCCAGCAGCGCAACTCCCTGGACAGGGTCAAATGAGCAGTTCTTC. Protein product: CASSATPWTGSNEQFF.